This TCR beta chain was identified in a study of blood T cells in healthy people across ages. Study outcomes and limitations: A strong correlation between TCR beta diversity and naive T cell percentage was seen. The fall in TCR beta diversity per million T cells was roughly linear with age. Estimated diversity that came from one million T cells was considered an underestimate. Because donor CMV status was unknown, expanded clonotype changes were possibly confounded.

This CDR3 contains 15 residues. CDR1 and CDR2 from the germline V gene are DFQATT and SNEGSKA (reference sequence). About this clonotype itself: Its antigen is not known.

For the second PCR, which ran for about 7 to 11 cycles, a sample-barcoded 5' primer and a J-beta primer mix were used. TCRdb fed the 5' RACE reads into MiXCR, producing one record per CDR3 protein. In the table there are roughly 1,700,000 distinct CDR3 sequences, about 28% of which are singletons. Sequencing was performed on blood. The chain carries TRBV20-1 and TRBJ2-1; weak D call: TRBD1 (5 bases). The J call could be wrong; TRBJ2-7 is a better fit for the DNA end. This TCR came from a woman younger than 45 in good health. CDR3 in DNA: TGCAGTGCTAGAGATCTCAGGGAAGGCTACAATGAGCAGTACTTC. Encoded protein: CSARDLREGYNEQYF.